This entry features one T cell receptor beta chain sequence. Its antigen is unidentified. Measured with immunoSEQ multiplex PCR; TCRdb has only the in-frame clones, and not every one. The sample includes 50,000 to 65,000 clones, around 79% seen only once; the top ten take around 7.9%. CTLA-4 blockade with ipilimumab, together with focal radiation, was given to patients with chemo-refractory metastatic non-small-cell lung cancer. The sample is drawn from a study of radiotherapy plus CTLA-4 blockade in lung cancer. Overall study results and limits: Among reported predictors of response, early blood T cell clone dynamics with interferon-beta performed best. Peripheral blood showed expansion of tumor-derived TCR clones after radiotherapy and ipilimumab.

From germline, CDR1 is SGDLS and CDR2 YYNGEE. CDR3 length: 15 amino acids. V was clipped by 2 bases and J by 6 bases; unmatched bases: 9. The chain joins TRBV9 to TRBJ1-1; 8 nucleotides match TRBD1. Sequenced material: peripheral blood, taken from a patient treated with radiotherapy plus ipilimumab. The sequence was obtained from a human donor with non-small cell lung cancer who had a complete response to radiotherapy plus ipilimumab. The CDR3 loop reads CASSVLPGGDAEAFF. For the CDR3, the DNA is TGTGCCAGCAGCGTGCTACCAGGGGGCGACGCTGAAGCTTTCTTT.